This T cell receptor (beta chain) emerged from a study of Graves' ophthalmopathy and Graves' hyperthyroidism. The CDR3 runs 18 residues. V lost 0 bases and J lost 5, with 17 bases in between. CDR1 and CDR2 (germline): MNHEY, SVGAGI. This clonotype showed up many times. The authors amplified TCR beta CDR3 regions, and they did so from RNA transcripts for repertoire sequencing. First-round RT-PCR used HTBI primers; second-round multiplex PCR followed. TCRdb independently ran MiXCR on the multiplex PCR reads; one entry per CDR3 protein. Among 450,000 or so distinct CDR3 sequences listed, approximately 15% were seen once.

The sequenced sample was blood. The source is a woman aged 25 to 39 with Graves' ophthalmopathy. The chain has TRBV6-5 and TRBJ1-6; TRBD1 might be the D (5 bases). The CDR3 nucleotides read TGTGCCAGCAGTTACTCAGTTTCTGGGCCAGGGAATAATTCACCCCTCCACTTT. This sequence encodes CASSYSVSGPGNNSPLHF.